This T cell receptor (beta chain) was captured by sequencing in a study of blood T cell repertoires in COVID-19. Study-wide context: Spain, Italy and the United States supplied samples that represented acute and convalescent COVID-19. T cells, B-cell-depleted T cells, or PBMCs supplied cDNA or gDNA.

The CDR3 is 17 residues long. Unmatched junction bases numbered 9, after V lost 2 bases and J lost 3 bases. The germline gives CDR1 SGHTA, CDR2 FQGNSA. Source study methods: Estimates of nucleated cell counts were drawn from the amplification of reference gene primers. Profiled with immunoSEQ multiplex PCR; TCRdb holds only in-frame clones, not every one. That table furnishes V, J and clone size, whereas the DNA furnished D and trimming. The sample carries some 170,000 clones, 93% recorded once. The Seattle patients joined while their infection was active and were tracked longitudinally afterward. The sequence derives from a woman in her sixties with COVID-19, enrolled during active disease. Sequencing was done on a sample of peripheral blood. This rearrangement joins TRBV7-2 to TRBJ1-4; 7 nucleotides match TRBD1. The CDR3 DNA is TGTGCCAGCAGCTTATCATACAGGGGAGTTTCTAATGAAAAACTGTTTTTT. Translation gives CASSLSYRGVSNEKLFF.